This passage covers 21 T cell receptor beta chains from one sample sequenced in a study of T cell responses to AZD1222 COVID-19 vaccine. Clones were read by immunoSEQ multiplex PCR, and TCRdb kept only the in-frame ones, dropping some. This table has around 160,000 clones, roughly 94% appearing once. The source was peripheral blood, collected on day 0 of AZD1222 vaccination. These receptor sequences come from an adult in good health.

The gene calls are TRBV2 and TRBJ2-1; a possible D gene is TRBD2 (6 bases). The V gene lost 10 bases and the J gene lost 7 bases, with 17 bases spanning the gap. The CDR3 extends over 13 amino acids. CDR1 SNHLY and CDR2 FYNNEI come from the germline V gene. The CDR3 sequence is CATVGGVINEQFF. In nucleotides, the CDR3 is TGTGCCACCGTGGGGGGAGTCATAAATGAGCAGTTCTTC.

The V and J genes are TRBV7-9 and TRBJ2-3; 8 bases line up with TRBD2. The CDR3 has 16 residues. V was pared by 6 bases and J by 1 base, with 9 bases of the junction left unmatched. CDR1 and CDR2 (germline): SEHNR, FQNEAQ (reference sequence). CDR3 DNA sequence: TGTGCCAGCAGTACGAGCGGGAGTCTCGGCACAGATACGCAGTATTTT. Protein product: CASSTSGSLGTDTQYF.

The chain couples TRBV3-1 (or the pseudogene TRBV3-2) to TRBJ1-2; 9 nucleotides align to TRBD1. Germline V gives CDR1 LGHDT, CDR2 YNNKEL (reference sequence). This CDR3 has 14 amino acids. Trimming at V came to 4 bases and at J to 4 bases, leaving 4 bases not matched to a gene. The CDR3 spells CASSPRTGVYGYTF. DNA of the CDR3: TGTGCCAGCAGCCCCAGGACAGGGGTCTATGGCTACACCTTC.

This clone was found once. The chain combines TRBV28 with TRBJ1-4, with D unresolved. The CDR3 runs 12 residues. The V end was cut by 6 bases, the J end by 14 bases, with 16 bases between. Germline V gives CDR1 MDHEN, CDR2 SYDVKM. The CDR3 loop is CASSPGAFYLFF. CDR3 nucleotides: TGTGCCAGCAGCCCTGGAGCCTTCTATCTGTTTTTT.

The chain is built from TRBV2 and TRBJ2-1, with 12 bases lining up with TRBD2. CDR3 length: 14 amino acids. The germline V gene has CDR1 SNHLY and CDR2 FYNNEI. With V trimmed by 8 bases and J by 9 bases, 8 bases remained unmatched. The DNA of the CDR3 is TGTGCCAGCTGTCTGACTAGCGGGAGTCGTGAGCAGTTCTTC. Its translation: CASCLTSGSREQFF.

On this clone itself: Other DNA sequences of this sample code for an identical CDR3. This chain links TRBV19 with TRBJ1-5; TRBD1 might be the D (5 bases). Germline CDR1 LNHDA, CDR2 SQIVND (reference sequence). The CDR3 covers 13 residues. The V end lost 3 bases, the J end lost 4 bases, and 7 bases lay between the germline ends. The CDR3 region has the DNA TGTGCCAGTAGTATTCGGGGGAATCAGCCCCAGCATTTT. It specifies CASSIRGNQPQHF.

The chain employs TRBV6-5 and TRBJ2-1; D remains unclear. Germline values: CDR1 MNHEY, CDR2 SVGAGI. V was pared by 4 bases and J by 5 bases, with 3 bases between. The CDR3 is 11 residues long. The CDR3 region has the DNA TGTGCCAGCAGTTCTAACAATGAGCAGTTCTTC. Translation gives CASSSNNEQFF.

The chain carries TRBV10-2 and TRBJ1-4; unclear D gene. Trimming left V 3 bases short and J 7 bases short, with 12 bases between. The CDR3 sequence is 14 residues long. CDR1 and CDR2 from the germline V gene are WSHSY and SAAADI. CDR3: CASSEKDRAEKLFF. The CDR3 DNA follows: TGCGCCAGCAGTGAAAAGGACCGTGCTGAAAAACTGTTTTTT.

This chain connects TRBV14 to TRBJ2-3; D is unresolved. V was clipped by 1 base and J by 11 bases, with 10 bases between them. Germline loops: CDR1 SGHDN, CDR2 FVKESK. This CDR3 is built from 12 residues. The DNA of the CDR3 is TGTGCCAGCAGCCAAGGGTCTATAGGGCAGTATTTT. Amino acid sequence: CASSQGSIGQYF.

This rearrangement joins TRBV6-5 to TRBJ2-1; 10 bases match TRBD1. Germline CDR1 reads MNHEY; CDR2 reads SVGAGI. The CDR3 totals 15 residues. V gave up 4 bases and J gave up 8 bases; unmatched junction bases: 8. The CDR3 DNA follows: TGTGCCAGCAGTTCCCTCCCCGGGACAGGGGATGAGCAGTTCTTC. It codes for CASSSLPGTGDEQFF.

J is TRBJ1-5 and V is TRBV30, with no clear D. CDR3 size: 13 residues. The germline V gene has CDR1 GTSNPN and CDR2 SVGIG (reference sequence). Trimming removed 0 bases at V and 9 bases at J, with 12 bases between. The CDR3, as DNA: TGTGCCTGGAGTGTAACCGCGCCAGGGCCCCAGCATTTT. Protein product: CAWSVTAPGPQHF.

This clone was seen more than once but under ten times. V is TRBV11-2 and J is TRBJ2-7, with 11 bases lining up with TRBD2. The CDR3 has 15 amino acids. CDR1 and CDR2 from the germline V gene are SGHAT and FQNNGV. The V segment lost 5 bases and the J segment 4 bases; nucleotides outside the gene matches: 7. The CDR3 spells CASSKPGLAAYEQYF. CDR3 coding DNA: TGTGCCAGCAGCAAACCGGGACTAGCGGCGTACGAGCAGTACTTC.

V usage is TRBV5-5 and J usage is TRBJ1-4; D uncertain. The length of the CDR3 is 15 residues. CDR1 and CDR2 from the germline V gene are SGHKS and YYEKEE (reference sequence). V lost 0 bases and J 0 bases, leaving 6 bases between the germline ends. The CDR3 loop is CASSLAVATNEKLFF. The CDR3 region has the DNA TGTGCCAGCAGCTTGGCAGTAGCAACTAATGAAAAACTGTTTTTT.

The rearrangement links TRBV19 to TRBJ1-5, with D unresolved. Germline V gene lookup returns CDR1 LNHDA and CDR2 SQIVND (reference sequence). The CDR3 totals 15 residues. Deletions cut 9 bases from V and 4 bases from J, with 19 bases between. This CDR3 reads CASQRGQVINQPQHF. The CDR3, as DNA: TGTGCCAGCCAGCGCGGGCAGGTCATTAATCAGCCCCAGCATTTT.

The chain recombines TRBV12-3 or TRBV12-4 with TRBJ2-1, with 10 positions matching TRBD2. This CDR3 spans 13 amino acids. J was trimmed by 5 bases and V by 10 bases; bases with no gene match: 5. In nucleotides, the CDR3 is TGTGCCACCGGGACTAGCGCTCACAATGAGCAGTTCTTC. Translation gives CATGTSAHNEQFF.

V and J are TRBV27 and TRBJ2-3; possible D gene TRBD1, 6 bases. CDR3 length: 14 residues. Deletions cut 2 bases from V and 2 bases from J, with 8 bases between. CDR1 is MNHEY, CDR2 SMNVEV, per germline (reference sequence). This CDR3 reads CASSLTGSTDTQYF. CDR3 sequence (DNA): TGTGCCAGCAGTTTAACAGGGTCCACAGATACGCAGTATTTT.

The CDR3 sequence is CASSLGARGVGYTF. The CDR3 DNA reads as TGCGCCAGCAGCTTGGGCGCAAGGGGCGTTGGCTACACCTTC. The chain links TRBV5-1 to TRBJ1-2, with D maybe TRBD1 (5 bases). The CDR3 length is 14 residues. Germline-derived CDR1 and CDR2 are SGHRS and YFSETQ. V was trimmed by 0 bases and J by 7 bases, leaving 13 bases between them. The full variable domain, completed using reference TRBV5-1 and TRBJ1-2, is KAGVTQTPRYLIKTRGQQVTLSCSPISGHRSVSWYQQTPGQGLQFLFEYFSETQRNKGNFPGRFSGRQFSNSRSEMNVSTLELGDSALYLCASSLGARGVGYTFGSGTRLTVV.

The chain combines TRBV6-6 with TRBJ1-5; D is unclear. Germline V gene data show CDR1 as MNHNY and CDR2 as SVGAGI (reference sequence). The ends were cut back, 3 bases at V and 0 bases at J, with 6 bases in the middle. CDR3 size: 14 residues. The chain's CDR3 is CASSYGRSNQPQHF. In DNA form, the CDR3 reads TGTGCCAGCAGTTATGGACGTAGCAATCAGCCCCAGCATTTT.

This rearrangement joins TRBV27 to TRBJ2-7; D is possibly TRBD1 or TRBD2 (6 bases each). Trimming removed 6 bases at V and 3 bases at J, with 9 bases between. Per the germline V gene, CDR1 is MNHEY and CDR2 is SMNVEV (reference sequence). The CDR3 is 12 amino acids. The CDR3 DNA reads TGTGCCAGCAGGGGGGGCCGCTACGAGCAGTACTTC. This translates into CASRGGRYEQYF.

The chain links TRBV24-1 to TRBJ1-2; no reliable D call. The V gene lost 5 bases and the J gene lost 8 bases, with 14 bases spanning the gap. The CDR3 length is 13 residues. Germline V CDR1 and CDR2: KGHDR, SFDVKD. CDR3: CATSAFGVYGYTF. The CDR3 region has the DNA TGTGCCACCAGTGCCTTCGGTGTTTACGGCTACACCTTC.

This chain uses TRBV29-1 with TRBJ1-2; no firm D call. This CDR3 comprises 13 residues. V was pared by 6 bases and J by 3 bases, with 14 bases between. Germline CDR1 SQVTM, CDR2 ANQGSEA. This chain's CDR3 is CSVPTVVDYGYTF. The CDR3 nucleotides are TGCAGCGTCCCTACGGTCGTCGACTATGGCTACACCTTC.